The present T cell receptor beta chain was sequenced within a study of CD8+CD57+ T cells in acquired aplastic anemia. Study at large: Sorted CD4+ and CD8+ cells gave a mean 3.2 ug DNA, range roughly 0.18 to 30 ug. Findings of the study overall: Simpson's diversity of CD8+ cells was not significantly different in patients compared with controls.

The CDR3 has 15 amino acids. Per the germline V gene, CDR1 is SGHKS and CDR2 is YYEKEE (reference sequence). V lost 3 bases, J lost 2 bases, and 6 bases stayed unmatched. There are many counts of this clonotype. Its matching antigen is unknown. Genomic DNA was employed as the template in profiling TCR beta VDJ and CDR3. TCRdb passed the reads through MiXCR, listing each CDR3 protein once. The sample consists of some 240,000 distinct CDR3 sequences, about a third of them appearing once. Specimen: sorted CD4+, CD8+, or CD8+CD57+ T cells (not recorded which) from PBMCs. The receptor comes from a human donor in good health, serving as a control. The chain has TRBV5-5 and TRBJ2-3, with TRBD2 identical over 7 bases. CDR3 residues: CASSSEAGNTDTQYF. The CDR3 bases are TGTGCCAGCAGCTCCGAAGCGGGGAACACAGATACGCAGTATTTT.